This TCR beta chain was recorded in a study of CD8+ T cells in alopecia areata. Across the whole study: It was oral tofacitinib, at 5 to 10 mg twice daily, that treated patients received. For 6 to 18 months, tofacitinib was taken, and 6 months off drug followed.

There are 12 residues in the CDR3. Germline loops: CDR1 MDHEN, CDR2 SYDVKM. Trimming removed 7 bases at V and 12 bases at J, with 19 bases between. Broader study findings: Scalp lesions, especially in alopecia totalis/universalis, had higher clonality than normal scalp.

TCR sequencing used cDNA made by reverse transcription of extracted RNA. Clones were sequenced by immunoSEQ multiplex PCR, and TCRdb holds only the in-frame ones, with some missing. The repertoire consists of 90,000 to 150,000 clones, with 35% to 40% occurring once and the leading ten covering 3% to 3.5%. With respect to this clone: Its antigen remains unknown.

This TCR derives from a human donor with alopecia areata. Sequenced sample: CD4+ T cells sorted from blood. This chain connects TRBV28 to TRBJ2-7; D might be TRBD2 (5 bases). Here the CDR3 DNA reads TGTGCCAGCAAAGCTACGGGGAGCTCTGGGTACTTC. Protein sequence: CASKATGSSGYF.